This TCR beta chain stems from a study of monozygotic twins with inflammatory bowel disease. Study outcomes and limitations: People with IBD had fewer clonotypes in common with others than healthy twins did, especially with disease activity. T cell subtypes were not distinguishable in this analysis.

Researchers used approximately 3,500 ng of total RNA for each TCR library. TCRdb reprocessed the 5' RACE reads and keeps a single row for each CDR3 protein, giving no DNA. This sample's clone table lists about 160,000 distinct CDR3 sequences. Germline V gene sequence: CDR1 KGHDR, CDR2 SFDVKD. The CDR3 is 15 amino acids. Unfractionated whole blood yielded total RNA, and T cells were not sorted. A note on this clonotype: Its specificity is unknown.

The source of this sequence is a human donor with ulcerative colitis or Crohn's disease, or a healthy co-twin of an affected twin (not recorded which). The sequencing sample was made of blood. The rearrangement joins TRBV24-1 to TRBJ2-2; TCRdb proposes TRBD1, but this gene call is untestable without DNA. The CDR3 is CATSDPGTATGELFF.